Following are 15 T cell receptor beta chains from one sample sequenced in a study of T cell changes during pregnancy in multiple sclerosis. The repertoire was sequenced with immunoSEQ multiplex PCR; TCRdb's copy has only in-frame clones and lacks some. The sample lists 30,000 to 40,000 clones, around 90% seen once, with about 0.51% in the top ten. This specimen consisted of CD4+ T cells from peripheral blood mononuclear cells, obtained in the second trimester of pregnancy. All receptors derive from a female donor with multiple sclerosis, enrolled in a pregnancy study.

The rearrangement joins TRBV27 to TRBJ2-3; the match to TRBD2 covers 7 bases. This CDR3 comprises 14 residues. The V gene's germline CDR1 is MNHEY and CDR2 SMNVEV (reference sequence). V lost 6 bases to trimming and J lost 2 bases; unmatched junction nucleotides: 5. The CDR3 loop reads CASSRTSVTDTQYF. The CDR3 DNA follows: TGTGCCAGCAGCCGTACTAGCGTCACAGATACGCAGTATTTT.

This rearrangement joins TRBV19 to TRBJ1-4, with 7 positions matching TRBD1. The CDR3 spans 15 residues. From germline, CDR1 is LNHDA and CDR2 SQIVND (reference sequence). J lost 5 bases, V lost 6 bases, and 9 bases had no gene match. The CDR3 protein is CASSRDRGNNEKLFF. CDR3 bases: TGTGCCAGTAGCCGGGACAGAGGAAACAATGAAAAACTGTTTTTT.

This chain links TRBV18 with TRBJ1-5; no clear D. The V and J ends lost 2 bases and 0 bases respectively, with 14 bases between them. This CDR3 is built from 17 residues. Per the germline V gene, CDR1 is KGHSH and CDR2 is LQKENI. CDR3 nucleotides: TGTGCCAGCTCACCAATCGCGGCATACAATAGCAATCAGCCCCAGCATTTT. It translates to CASSPIAAYNSNQPQHF.

The rearrangement links TRBV7-9 to TRBJ2-5; D is unclear. This CDR3 has 14 residues. Looked up from germline, CDR1 is SEHNR and CDR2 is FQNEAQ (reference sequence). Trimming took 5 bases from V and 1 from J, leaving 11 bases between them. The CDR3 DNA reads as TGTGCCAGCAGCCCCGCGAATAGCCAAGAGACCCAGTACTTC. Amino acid sequence: CASSPANSQETQYF.

The sample holds a few counts of this clone. The J gene is TRBJ2-7, the V gene TRBV19; TRBD1 aligns across 9 bases. V was clipped by 4 bases and J by 3 bases; unmatched bases: 7. The CDR3 is 15 residues long. Per germline, CDR1 LNHDA and CDR2 SQIVND (reference sequence). This CDR3 is CASSNRQGVIYEQYF. CDR3 sequence (DNA): TGTGCCAGTAGTAATAGACAGGGGGTTATCTACGAGCAGTACTTC.

The chain carries TRBV7-2 and TRBJ2-4, with 11 bases lining up with TRBD2. Germline V lookup: CDR1 SGHTA, CDR2 FQGNSA. J lost 16 bases, V lost 5 bases, and 7 bases had no gene match. The CDR3 covers 12 residues. CDR3 in amino acids: CASSLGLAGRYF. The CDR3, as DNA: TGTGCCAGCAGCCTTGGACTAGCGGGCCGTTACTTC.

V is TRBV7-2 and J is TRBJ1-1; 12 nucleotides match TRBD1. J lost 2 bases, V lost 5 bases, and 6 bases had no gene match. The CDR3 loop spans 16 amino acids. Per the germline V gene, CDR1 is SGHTA and CDR2 is FQGNSA. CDR3 in DNA: TGTGCCAGCAGCCGGGACAGGGGGCTCGGAAACACTGAAGCTTTCTTT. Amino acid sequence: CASSRDRGLGNTEAFF.

V is TRBV9 and J is TRBJ2-7; 8 nucleotides agree with TRBD1. The CDR3 spans 12 residues. Germline CDR1 reads SGDLS; CDR2 reads YYNGEE. The ends lost 4 bases at V and 6 bases at J; junction bases unmatched: 3. CDR3 sequence reads: CASSIDRGEQYF. In DNA, the CDR3 is TGTGCCAGCAGCATAGACAGGGGCGAGCAGTACTTC.

A few counts support this clone. The gene calls are TRBV7-9 and TRBJ2-3; D not resolved. The germline V gene has CDR1 SEHNR and CDR2 FQNEAQ (reference sequence). CDR3 length: 13 residues. V was trimmed by 6 bases and J by 0 bases, leaving 7 bases between them. The CDR3 bases are TGTGCCAGCAGACCCAGGAGCACAGATACGCAGTATTTT. Translation: CASRPRSTDTQYF.

The J gene is TRBJ2-2, the V gene TRBV7-6, with 8 bases aligning to TRBD2. V shed 4 bases, J shed 8 bases, and the junction held 9 bases outside the gene matches. CDR1 is SGHVS and CDR2 is FNYEAQ in the germline V gene. This CDR3 contains 15 residues. CDR3 protein: CASSSAASGSGELFF. The CDR3, as DNA: TGTGCCAGCAGCTCCGCCGCTAGCGGGTCAGGGGAGCTGTTTTTT.

The chain joins TRBV29-1 to TRBJ2-3; TRBD1 might be the D (5 bases). Germline V CDR1 and CDR2: SQVTM, ANQGSEA. V was clipped by 1 base and J by 1 base, with 12 bases between them. The CDR3 runs 15 residues. DNA for the CDR3: TGCAGCGTTGAAGGCCCGGACACCCGCACAGATACGCAGTATTTT. This codes for CSVEGPDTRTDTQYF.

This chain links TRBV19 with TRBJ2-3; D perhaps matches TRBD1 (6 bases). The CDR3 is made up of 14 amino acids. CDR1 LNHDA and CDR2 SQIVND come from the germline V gene (reference sequence). V dropped 5 bases and J dropped 3 bases, with 12 bases sitting between them. The CDR3 sequence is CASSFRGRTDTQYF. The CDR3 DNA is TGTGCCAGTAGTTTCAGGGGTAGAACAGATACGCAGTATTTT.

The chain joins TRBV15 to TRBJ1-4; D is uncertain. Deletions cut 0 bases from V and 2 bases from J, with 10 bases between. CDR1 is LNHNV, CDR2 YYDKDF, per germline (reference sequence). This CDR3 is built from 16 residues. The CDR3 is CATSREVAATNEKLFF. As DNA, the CDR3 is TGTGCCACCAGCAGAGAAGTGGCGGCCACTAATGAAAAACTGTTTTTT. Supplemented by reference TRBV15 and TRBJ1-4, the full variable domain reads DAMVIQNPRYQVTQFGKPVTLSCSQTLNHNVMYWYQQKSSQAPKLLFHYYDKDFNNEADTPDNFQSRRPNTSFCFLDIRSPGLGDTAMYLCATSREVAATNEKLFFGSGTQLSVL.

The chain links TRBV6-1 to TRBJ1-1; TRBD1 aligns across 8 bases. The CDR3 covers 11 residues. Germline V lookup: CDR1 MNHNS, CDR2 SASEGT. V lost 6 bases and J lost 6; bases outside the gene matches: 0. CDR3 sequence: CASRTGAEAFF. The CDR3 region has the DNA TGTGCCAGCAGGACAGGGGCTGAAGCTTTCTTT.

J is TRBJ1-1 and V is TRBV27; D not certain. Deletions cut 5 bases from V and 10 bases from J, with 17 bases between. This CDR3 has 13 residues. Germline V lookup: CDR1 MNHEY, CDR2 SMNVEV (reference sequence). CDR3 amino acids: CASSPNEFGGAFF. The CDR3 bases are TGTGCCAGCAGTCCCAACGAGTTTGGCGGAGCTTTCTTT.